A single sample is the source of the 20 T cell receptor beta chains below, sequenced in a study of human T cells and chemical hapten exposure. A single record per CDR3 protein comes from TCRdb applying MiXCR to the RACE reads. The table records fewer than 350,000 distinct CDR3 sequences, approximately 7.5% of them present only once. The time point denotes: pre-sensitization, week 0. The treatment denotes: therapeutic diphenylcyclopropenone sensitization with weekly scalp DPC. Source: whole blood, taken in connection with sensitization to the hapten diphenylcyclopropenone (DPC). The receptors stem from a man younger than 35 with alopecia areata. Some clones in this sample may be carry-over from other donors' samples.

This chain connects TRBV9 to TRBJ1-1, with a possible D match to TRBD1 (6 bases). CDR1 and CDR2 from the germline V gene are SGDLS and YYNGEE. The CDR3 is 13 amino acids. V gave up 4 bases and J gave up 11 bases, with 18 bases separating them. CDR3 DNA: TGTGCCAGCAGCTCCAGCCAGGGGTCTTGGGCTTTCTTT. Amino acids: CASSSSQGSWAFF.

This chain links TRBV2 with TRBJ2-7; D uncertain. Trimming shortened V by 3 bases and J by 4 bases, and 7 bases separated the two germline ends. The CDR3 is 12 amino acids. Germline-derived CDR1 and CDR2 are SNHLY and FYNNEI. CDR3 in amino acids: CASSDYGYEQYF. The CDR3 DNA reads TGTGCCAGCAGTGATTATGGGTACGAGCAGTACTTC.

The V and J genes are TRBV5-1 and TRBJ2-2; D is ambiguous. With 4 bases removed from V and 0 bases from J, the gap between germline ends came to 13 bases. The CDR3 covers 16 residues. Germline-derived CDR1 and CDR2 are SGHRS and YFSETQ. CDR3 region: CASSINGRANTGELFF. The CDR3 DNA follows: TGCGCCAGCAGCATAAACGGACGGGCGAACACCGGGGAGCTGTTTTTT.

In this sample, this clonotype turned up many times. V is TRBV7-2 and J is TRBJ1-2; 7 positions match TRBD1. This CDR3 spans 14 amino acids. Unmatched junction bases numbered 6, after V lost 6 bases and J lost 2 bases. Germline lookup yields CDR1 SGHTA and CDR2 FQGNSA. CDR3 loop: CASRYTGVNYGYTF. The DNA for the CDR3 is TGTGCCAGCAGATATACAGGGGTGAACTATGGCTACACCTTC.

This clonotype was detected ten times or more. This sequence joins TRBV20-1 and TRBJ1-6, with no clear D. The V and J ends lost 6 bases and 4 bases respectively, with 22 bases between them. The germline CDR1 and CDR2 sequences are DFQATT and SNEGSKA (reference sequence). The CDR3 is 17 residues long. CDR3 nucleotides: TGCAGTGCGCCGAAACCTTGGGGTCGTACGTATAATTCACCCCTCCACTTT. Translated: CSAPKPWGRTYNSPLHF.

In regard to this clonotype: It may be a read error: a sequence one base away is much more abundant. The rearrangement joins TRBV7-3 to TRBJ1-1; no firm D call. Trimming pared 5 bases from V and 4 bases from J, leaving 8 bases between. This CDR3 has 12 residues. From germline, CDR1 is SGHTA and CDR2 FQGTGA. CDR3 DNA: TGTGCCAGCAGCGATGCAACCACTGAAGCTTTCTTT. This translates into CASSDATTEAFF. Full variable domain (outside the CDR3, taken from reference TRBV7-3 and TRBJ1-1): GAGVSQTPSNKVTEKGKYVELRCDPISGHTALYWYRQSLGQGPEFLIYFQGTGAADDSGLPNDRFFAVRPEGSVSTLKIQRTERGDSAVYLCASSDATTEAFFGQGTRLTVV.

This clonotype was seen a few times. The rearrangement joins TRBV7-9 to TRBJ2-7; tentatively, D is TRBD1 (5 bases). Germline-derived CDR1 and CDR2 are SEHNR and FQNEAQ (reference sequence). Trimming pared 3 bases from V and 6 bases from J, leaving 12 bases between. This CDR3 is 13 amino acids long. Here the CDR3 reads CASSFPGRREQYF. The CDR3 DNA sequence: TGTGCCAGCAGCTTCCCAGGGCGGCGCGAGCAGTACTTC.

CDR3 region: CASSGNTGALNTGELFF. The CDR3, as DNA: TGTGCCAGCAGCGGAAATACAGGGGCGCTCAACACCGGGGAGCTGTTTTTT. The chain uses TRBV5-6 and TRBJ2-2; TRBD1 aligns across 7 bases. The germline V gene encodes CDR1 SGHDT and CDR2 YYEEEE. The CDR3 length is 17 residues. Unmatched junction bases numbered 11, after V lost 4 bases and J lost 2 bases.

This clonotype has a count of ten or more. V and J are TRBV6-2 or TRBV6-3 and TRBJ1-5, with 7 bases matching TRBD1. V was clipped by 7 bases and J by 8 bases; unmatched bases: 11. This CDR3 is 14 amino acids long. CDR1 is MNHEY and CDR2 is SVGEGT in the germline V gene. The CDR3, as DNA: TGTGCCAGCAATACCGACAGGGAGGCCGAGCCCCAGCATTTT. Protein: CASNTDREAEPQHF.

This clonotype was detected many times. The genes are TRBV4-1 and TRBJ1-3, with 7 bases aligning to TRBD1. The germline CDR1 and CDR2 sequences are MGHRA and YSYEKL. The CDR3 sequence is 19 residues long. Trimming at V came to 1 base and at J to 0 bases, leaving 12 bases not matched to a gene. CDR3 sequence: CASSQGVGDRILSGNTIYF. The CDR3 bases are TGCGCCAGCAGCCAAGGCGTCGGGGACAGAATACTCTCTGGAAACACCATATATTTT.

The chain employs TRBV29-1 and TRBJ1-2, with TRBD1 matching 10 bases. This CDR3 is 16 amino acids long. Germline lookup yields CDR1 SQVTM and CDR2 ANQGSEA. The J segment lost 4 bases and the V segment lost 5 bases, leaving 13 bases of the junction unmatched. The CDR3 reads CSVSRDRGPVGYGYTF. Written as DNA, the CDR3 is TGCAGCGTTTCCCGGGACAGGGGTCCGGTGGGCTATGGCTACACCTTC.

This clonotype was picked up many times. The V gene is TRBV6-5, the J gene TRBJ2-1; TRBD1 matches 12 bases. This CDR3 is built from 15 residues. CDR1 is MNHEY, CDR2 SVGAGI, per germline. V was pared by 4 bases and J by 8 bases, with 6 bases of the junction left unmatched. CDR3 amino acids: CASSSGTGGSYEQFF. In nucleotides, the CDR3 is TGTGCCAGCAGTTCGGGGACAGGGGGCTCTTATGAGCAGTTCTTC.

Many counts were recorded for this clonotype. The CDR3 region has the DNA TGCAGCGTTGAAGGGGTCGAAGGCCAAGAGACCCAGTACTTC. As protein: CSVEGVEGQETQYF. The chain joins TRBV29-1 to TRBJ2-5; D is uncertain. The V and J ends lost 1 base and 1 base respectively, with 10 bases between them. CDR1 and CDR2 from the germline V gene are SQVTM and ANQGSEA. The CDR3 loop spans 14 amino acids. The complete variable domain, with remaining parts taken from reference TRBV29-1 and TRBJ2-5, reads SAVISQKPSRDICQRGTSLTIQCQVDSQVTMMFWYRQQPGQSLTLIATANQGSEATYESGFVIDKFPISRPNLTFSTLTVSNMSPEDSSIYLCSVEGVEGQETQYFGPGTRLLVL.

The rearrangement links TRBV3-1 to TRBJ2-7, with a possible D match to TRBD1 (6 bases). The CDR3 contains 13 residues. Trimming pared 2 bases from V and 5 bases from J, leaving 10 bases between. The germline V gene has CDR1 LGHDT and CDR2 YNNKEL (reference sequence). In nucleotides, the CDR3 is TGTGCCAGCAGCCAAAACAGGGTCGACGAGCAGTACGTC. Its protein product is CASSQNRVDEQYV.

This rearrangement joins TRBV12-3 or TRBV12-4 to TRBJ1-1, with 10 bases that match TRBD1. The CDR3 has 16 amino acids. The V and J ends lost 5 bases and 6 bases, in that order; junction bases with no gene match: 12. Here the CDR3 DNA reads TGTGCCAGCAGTCCTTCCGGGACAGGGGAATTCTCTGAAGCTTTCTTT. Translating it yields CASSPSGTGEFSEAFF.

The chain recombines TRBV27 with TRBJ2-6, with no clear D. Trimming took off 5 bases at V and 4 bases at J, with 3 bases between the two ends. Looked up from germline, CDR1 is MNHEY and CDR2 is SMNVEV (reference sequence). The CDR3 consists of 12 residues. CDR3 protein: CASSVGANVLTF. The CDR3 DNA follows: TGTGCCAGCAGTGTGGGGGCCAACGTCCTGACTTTC.

The chain links TRBV6-2 or TRBV6-3 to TRBJ1-3; D might be TRBD1 (6 bases). Trimming cost V 6 bases and J 0 bases, with 15 bases left between them. The CDR3 runs to 16 residues. Germline CDR1 reads MNHEY; CDR2 reads SVGEGT. CDR3 sequence: CASSPAGTSSGNTIYF. The CDR3 DNA sequence: TGTGCCAGCAGCCCCGCCGGGACATCCTCTGGAAACACCATATATTTT.

There are a few counts of this clonotype. V and J are TRBV18 and TRBJ1-5, with 9 bases fitting TRBD1. The V segment lost 0 bases and the J segment 2 bases; nucleotides outside the gene matches: 8. The CDR3 consists of 18 residues. The germline gives CDR1 KGHSH, CDR2 LQKENI. CDR3 region: CASSPPGTGSVRNQPQHF. CDR3 nucleotides: TGTGCCAGCTCACCACCTGGGACAGGGAGCGTGCGCAATCAGCCCCAGCATTTT. Full variable domain (rest looked up from reference TRBV18 and TRBJ1-5): NAGVMQNPRHLVRRRGQEARLRCSPMKGHSHVYWYRQLPEEGLKFMVYLQKENIIDESGMPKERFSAEFPKEGPSILRIQQVVRGDSAAYFCASSPPGTGSVRNQPQHFGDGTRLSIL.

In this sample, this clonotype turned up a few times. V and J are TRBV7-3 and TRBJ1-1; D gene uncertain. Germline V gene lookup returns CDR1 SGHTA and CDR2 FQGTGA. The CDR3 is made up of 14 amino acids. Trimming stripped 1 base from V and 4 bases from J, with 10 bases between. CDR3 region: CASSLNVRGTEAFF. The CDR3 DNA reads TGTGCCAGCAGCTTAAACGTCCGGGGCACTGAAGCTTTCTTT.

This clonotype came up many times. The V call is TRBV6-2 or TRBV6-3, the J call TRBJ1-5, with a possible D match to TRBD1 (6 bases). This CDR3 spans 18 amino acids. V was pared by 0 bases and J by 3 bases, with 18 bases between. Germline lookup yields CDR1 MNHEY and CDR2 SVGEGT. The CDR3 sequence is CASSYSNLRQGINQPQHF. The CDR3 region has the DNA TGTGCCAGCAGTTACTCGAATTTAAGGCAGGGGATCAATCAGCCCCAGCATTTT.